This T cell receptor (beta chain) is drawn from a study of blood T cell repertoires in COVID-19. Method: immunoSEQ multiplex PCR; TCRdb's copy keeps in-frame clones and lacks some. Seen here are some 150,000 clones, around 86% observed once, and the top ten hold less than 45%. CDR1 and CDR2 from the germline V gene are SGHKS and YYEKEE (reference sequence). V lost 2 bases, J lost 1 base, and 6 bases lay in between. The CDR3 contains 13 residues. This sequence joins TRBV5-5 and TRBJ2-5; D unclear. Sequencing was done on a sample of peripheral blood. This clonotype was obtained from a man aged 50-60 years who had recovered from COVID-19. In DNA form, the CDR3 reads TGTGCCAGCAGCTTTCTAAGCCAAGAGACCCAGTACTTC. Amino acids: CASSFLSQETQYF.